The present T cell receptor (beta chain) was sequenced within a study of healthy donors' naive CD4 and CD8 T cells. Trimming removed 5 bases from V and 8 bases from J, with 26 bases in between. The germline CDR1 and CDR2 sequences are MNHEY and SVGAGI. This CDR3 spans 17 amino acids. Starting from roughly 0.45 ug of total RNA, TCR libraries were made with linear amplification. TCRdb itself ran the reads through MiXCR, one entry per CDR3 protein. The sample consists of about 180,000 distinct CDR3 sequences, around 80% of them appearing once. The sequence was obtained from a pool of human donors in good health; the sample pools cells from several healthy donors. The chain combines TRBV6-5 with TRBJ2-3; D may be TRBD1 (8 bases). Source material: naive CD4+ and CD8+ T cells sorted from blood, pooled from several donors. The CDR3 loop reads CASSPGQGGSVVGTQYF. The CDR3, as DNA: TGTGCCAGCAGTCCCGGACAGGGAGGGTCGGTGGTGGGTACGCAGTATTTT.